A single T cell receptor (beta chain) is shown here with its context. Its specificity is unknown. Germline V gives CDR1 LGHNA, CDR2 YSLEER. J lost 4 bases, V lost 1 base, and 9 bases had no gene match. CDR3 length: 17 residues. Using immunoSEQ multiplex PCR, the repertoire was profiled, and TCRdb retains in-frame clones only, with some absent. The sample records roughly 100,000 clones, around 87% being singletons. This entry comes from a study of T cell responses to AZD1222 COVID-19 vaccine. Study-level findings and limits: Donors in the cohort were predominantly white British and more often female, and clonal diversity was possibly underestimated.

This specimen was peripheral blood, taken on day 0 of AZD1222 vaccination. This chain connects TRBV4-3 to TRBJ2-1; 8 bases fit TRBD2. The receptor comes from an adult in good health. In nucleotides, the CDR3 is TGCGCCAGCAGCCAAGTAGCGGACGGGAGGGTATACAATGAGCAGTTCTTC. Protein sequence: CASSQVADGRVYNEQFF.